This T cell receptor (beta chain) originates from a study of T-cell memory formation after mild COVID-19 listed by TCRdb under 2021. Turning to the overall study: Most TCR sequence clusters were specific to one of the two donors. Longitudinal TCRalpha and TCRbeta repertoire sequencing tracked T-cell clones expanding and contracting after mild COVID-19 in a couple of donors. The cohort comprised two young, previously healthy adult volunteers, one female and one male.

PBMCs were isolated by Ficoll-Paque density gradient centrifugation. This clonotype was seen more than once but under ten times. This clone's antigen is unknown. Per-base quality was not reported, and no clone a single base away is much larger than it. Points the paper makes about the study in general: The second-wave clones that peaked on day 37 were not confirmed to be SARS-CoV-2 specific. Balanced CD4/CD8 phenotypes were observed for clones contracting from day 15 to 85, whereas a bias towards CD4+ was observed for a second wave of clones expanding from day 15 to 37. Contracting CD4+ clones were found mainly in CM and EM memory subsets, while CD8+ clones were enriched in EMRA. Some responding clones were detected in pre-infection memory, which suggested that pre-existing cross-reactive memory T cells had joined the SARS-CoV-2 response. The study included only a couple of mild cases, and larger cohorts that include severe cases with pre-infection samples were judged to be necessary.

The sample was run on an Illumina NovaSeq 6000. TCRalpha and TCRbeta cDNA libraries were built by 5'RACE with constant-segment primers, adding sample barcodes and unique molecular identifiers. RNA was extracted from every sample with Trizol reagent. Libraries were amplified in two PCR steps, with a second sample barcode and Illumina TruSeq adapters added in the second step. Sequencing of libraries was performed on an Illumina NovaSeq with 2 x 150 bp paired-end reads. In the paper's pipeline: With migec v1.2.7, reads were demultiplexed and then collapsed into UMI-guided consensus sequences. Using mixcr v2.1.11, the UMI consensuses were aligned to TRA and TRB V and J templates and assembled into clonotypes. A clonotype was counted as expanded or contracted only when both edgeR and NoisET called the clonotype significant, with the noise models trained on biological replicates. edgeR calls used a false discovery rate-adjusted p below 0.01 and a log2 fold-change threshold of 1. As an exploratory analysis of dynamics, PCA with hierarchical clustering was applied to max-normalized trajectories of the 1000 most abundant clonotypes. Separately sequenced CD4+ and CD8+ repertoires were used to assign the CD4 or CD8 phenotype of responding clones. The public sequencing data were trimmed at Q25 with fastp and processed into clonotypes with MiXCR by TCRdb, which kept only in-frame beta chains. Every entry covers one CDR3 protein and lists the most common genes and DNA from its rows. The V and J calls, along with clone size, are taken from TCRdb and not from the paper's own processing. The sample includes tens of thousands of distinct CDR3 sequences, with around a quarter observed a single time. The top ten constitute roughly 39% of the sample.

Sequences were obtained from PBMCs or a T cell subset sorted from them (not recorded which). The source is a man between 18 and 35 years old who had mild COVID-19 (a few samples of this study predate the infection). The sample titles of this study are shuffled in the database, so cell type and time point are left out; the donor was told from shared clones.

The nucleotide sequence is TGCGCCAGCAGCCAAGTCTTCAGTGGTAACTCAGATACGCAGTATTTT. This gives the protein CASSQVFSGNSDTQYF. In this chain, TRBV4-3 is recombined with TRBJ2-3; the D gene remains uncertain. Taken from cysteine to phenylalanine, the CDR3 has 16 residues. Only CDR3 DNA is held: 48 bases, read in frame from base 1. CDR1 and CDR2 are read off the germline V gene as LGHNA and YSLEER. V is clipped by 1 base and J by 4 bases, and the sequence between their germline boundaries is 15 bases long.